These 27 T cell receptor beta chains were all obtained from the same sample, sequenced in a study of T-cell reconstitution after alpha-beta-depleted transplantation in children. Preparation of the TCRbeta library involved a method that used unique molecular identifiers. TCRdb re-analysed the PCR reads in MiXCR, keeping a single row per CDR3 protein. The data hold a few hundred thousand distinct CDR3 sequences, with 13% observed a single time. Sequencing was performed on PBMCs, mostly from graft donor cells, taken 360 days after TCRalphabeta/CD19-depleted stem cell transplant. Receptor source: a male patient under 18 who had a stem cell transplant for acute myeloid leukemia, so the T cells may come from the graft donor.

The chain uses TRBV4-2 and TRBJ1-6; D is perhaps TRBD1 (5 bases). Trimming pared 0 bases from V and 7 bases from J, leaving 10 bases between. CDR3 size: 15 residues. Looked up from germline, CDR1 is LGHNA and CDR2 is YNFKEQ. In nucleotides, the CDR3 is TGTGCCAGCAGCCAAGATCAGGGCCCGAATTCACCCCTCCACTTT. Its protein is CASSQDQGPNSPLHF.

The V call is TRBV12-3 or TRBV12-4, the J call TRBJ2-7, with 7 bases aligning to TRBD2. V was clipped by 2 bases and J by 4 bases; unmatched bases: 14. The CDR3 extends over 17 amino acids. CDR3 amino acids: CASSLSKSGRAPYEQYF. The CDR3 DNA sequence: TGTGCCAGCAGTTTATCGAAGTCAGGGAGGGCCCCGTACGAGCAGTACTTC.

This chain joins TRBV30 and TRBJ2-5; D is unclear. There are 15 residues in the CDR3. V lost 3 bases, J lost 2 bases, and 16 bases lay in between. Per germline, CDR1 GTSNPN and CDR2 SVGIG (reference sequence). CDR3 bases: TGTGCCTGGAGCGCCCGAACCCAATGGCAAGAGACCCAGTACTTC. It yields the protein CAWSARTQWQETQYF.

The chain couples TRBV5-1 to TRBJ2-1; TRBD2 is a possible D gene (5 bases). The CDR3 is made up of 15 amino acids. CDR1 and CDR2 (germline): SGHRS, YFSETQ. The germline V and J ends were trimmed by 4 bases and 8 bases, with 19 bases remaining between them. The CDR3 is CASSLGLITIDEQFF. The DNA of the CDR3 is TGCGCCAGCAGCCTAGGACTTATTACAATAGATGAGCAGTTCTTC.

There are a few counts of this clonotype. The chain joins TRBV4-3 to TRBJ2-7; D is ambiguous. The CDR3 is made up of 13 amino acids. The ends were cut back, 3 bases at V and 0 bases at J, with 6 bases in the middle. CDR1 is LGHNA, CDR2 YSLEER, per germline. CDR3 in DNA: TGCGCCAGCAGCCAGAGCGCCTCCTACGAGCAGTACTTC. Translated: CASSQSASYEQYF.

This clonotype was seen a handful of times. The chain has TRBV29-1 and TRBJ2-5, with 7 bases lining up with TRBD1. The length of the CDR3 is 12 residues. Germline loops: CDR1 SQVTM, CDR2 ANQGSEA. The V and J ends lost 4 bases and 7 bases, in that order; junction bases with no gene match: 6. The CDR3 here is CSVGDRARTQYF. In DNA, the CDR3 is TGCAGCGTTGGGGACAGAGCTCGGACCCAGTACTTC.

This chain connects TRBV5-1 to TRBJ2-3, with D possibly matching TRBD2 (6 bases). CDR3 length: 16 residues. Germline-derived CDR1 and CDR2 are SGHRS and YFSETQ. The V gene lost 2 bases and the J gene lost 6 bases, with 19 bases spanning the gap. Here the CDR3 DNA reads TGCGCCAGCAGCTTAAGTGAGACTAGTGGTGACGATACGCAGTATTTT. Translated: CASSLSETSGDDTQYF.

The chain links TRBV28 to TRBJ2-7; TRBD2 might be the D (6 bases). The CDR3 runs 16 residues. Germline lookup yields CDR1 MDHEN and CDR2 SYDVKM. V lost 6 bases, J lost 3 bases, and 21 bases lay in between. CDR3 nucleotides: TGTGCCAGCAGCCTGGGGAGCGGACTACCGCTCTACGAGCAGTACTTC. It yields the protein CASSLGSGLPLYEQYF.

This clonotype has just a few counts. The gene calls are TRBV28 and TRBJ1-1; 9 positions match TRBD1. The CDR3 is 15 amino acids. Trimming removed 5 bases from V and 4 bases from J; junction bases left unmatched: 8. CDR1 and CDR2 (germline): MDHEN, SYDVKM. CDR3 nucleotides: TGTGCCAGCAGTACCTCGACAGGGGGAGGCACTGAAGCTTTCTTT. It yields the protein CASSTSTGGGTEAFF.

The genes are TRBV19 and TRBJ2-3, with D perhaps TRBD1 or TRBD2 (6 bases each). Germline V lookup: CDR1 LNHDA, CDR2 SQIVND (reference sequence). V was pared by 7 bases and J by 2 bases, with 19 bases between. The CDR3 spans 16 residues. CDR3 residues: CASKGGWGAATDTQYF. The CDR3 DNA follows: TGTGCCAGTAAAGGGGGATGGGGGGCCGCCACAGATACGCAGTATTTT.

V is TRBV7-8 and J is TRBJ1-1; tentatively, D is TRBD1 (6 bases). Germline V gives CDR1 SGHVS, CDR2 FQNEAQ. V was pared by 5 bases and J by 6 bases, with 13 bases between. CDR3 length: 13 residues. CDR3 DNA sequence: TGTGCCAGCAGCGTACAGGGAAAGGCTGAAGCTTTCTTT. Translated, it gives CASSVQGKAEAFF. Complete variable domain (other parts from reference TRBV7-8 and TRBJ1-1): GAGVSQSPRYKVAKRGQDVALRCDPISGHVSLFWYQQALGQGPEFLTYFQNEAQLDKSGLPSDRFFAERPEGSVSTLKIQRTQQEDSAVYLCASSVQGKAEAFFGQGTRLTVV.

This clonotype has just a few counts. Sequence at one end of the junction differs from germline and may be a read error. V usage is TRBV7-9 and J usage is TRBJ2-1, with 11 bases identical to TRBD2. Germline CDR1 is SEHNR and CDR2 is FQNEAQ (reference sequence). This CDR3 contains 13 residues. CDR3 residues: CARKPGLAVSKVF. The CDR3 coding sequence is TGTGCCCGAAAGCCGGGACTAGCGGTTAGCAAAGTCTTC.

The rearrangement joins TRBV7-3 to TRBJ2-3; D possibly corresponds to TRBD2 (6 bases). The germline CDR1 and CDR2 sequences are SGHTA and FQGTGA. With 5 bases removed from V and 11 bases from J, the gap between germline ends came to 20 bases. CDR3 length: 14 residues. The CDR3 bases are TGTGCCAGCAGCGCCGGGATTTCGGGCGGGAAGCAGTATTTT. It encodes CASSAGISGGKQYF. Full variable domain (remainder filled in from reference TRBV7-3 and TRBJ2-3): GAGVSQTPSNKVTEKGKYVELRCDPISGHTALYWYRQSLGQGPEFLIYFQGTGAADDSGLPNDRFFAVRPEGSVSTLKIQRTERGDSAVYLCASSAGISGGKQYFGPGTRLTVL.

This clonotype was counted at least ten times. The J gene is TRBJ1-2, the V gene TRBV4-2; D call uncertain. CDR3 size: 13 residues. V was pared by 0 bases and J by 4 bases, with 6 bases between. The germline V gene has CDR1 LGHNA and CDR2 YNFKEQ. For the CDR3, the DNA is TGTGCCAGCAGCCAAGACATTATCTATGGCTACACCTTC. The encoded protein is CASSQDIIYGYTF.

The chain uses TRBV7-8 and TRBJ2-7; maybe TRBD1 (5 bases). This CDR3 has 14 amino acids. Germline V gives CDR1 SGHVS, CDR2 FQNEAQ. Trimming left V 4 bases short and J 0 bases short, with 10 bases between. The CDR3 protein is CASSSARGSYEQYV. The CDR3 DNA is TGTGCCAGCAGCTCTGCTAGGGGCTCCTACGAGCAGTACGTC.

This clonotype has just a few counts. The genes are TRBV20-1 and TRBJ2-7; TRBD2 agrees at 11 bases. From germline, CDR1 is DFQATT and CDR2 SNEGSKA (reference sequence). CDR3 length equals 14 residues. After removal of 5 bases from V and 4 bases from J, the junction contained 7 bases not matched to a gene. CDR3 protein: CSAPWLAGGYEQYF. The CDR3 DNA reads as TGCAGTGCTCCCTGGCTAGCGGGAGGTTACGAGCAGTACTTC.

This clonotype was seen many times. CDR3 protein: CASSFPFWGNSYEQYF. The CDR3 region has the DNA TGTGCCAGCAGTTTTCCCTTCTGGGGAAACTCCTACGAGCAGTACTTC. V usage is TRBV28 and J usage is TRBJ2-7; D is unclear. The CDR3 covers 16 residues. Deletions cut 3 bases from V and 0 bases from J, with 15 bases between. The germline V gene encodes CDR1 MDHEN and CDR2 SYDVKM.

V is TRBV2 and J is TRBJ2-3; TRBD2 might be the D (6 bases). Deletions cut 6 bases from V and 6 bases from J, with 22 bases between. Germline V lookup: CDR1 SNHLY, CDR2 FYNNEI. This CDR3 contains 16 residues. The CDR3 loop reads CASRGEVLIELDTQYF. In DNA, the CDR3 is TGTGCCAGCAGAGGGGAGGTCCTAATAGAGCTTGATACGCAGTATTTT.

The table lists this clonotype with many counts. This chain connects TRBV28 to TRBJ2-2, with D tentatively TRBD2 (5 bases). Germline loops: CDR1 MDHEN, CDR2 SYDVKM. The V and J ends lost 8 bases and 2 bases respectively, with 18 bases between them. This CDR3 has 16 amino acids. Written as DNA, the CDR3 is TGTGCCAGCGCTCGAGAGCGGATCTTTAACACCGGGGAGCTGTTTTTT. Its protein is CASARERIFNTGELFF.

This clonotype was seen a handful of times. The chain combines TRBV20-1 with TRBJ2-4, with 9 bases identical to TRBD2. The CDR3 sequence is 17 residues long. Trimming removed 5 bases from V and 1 base from J; junction bases left unmatched: 12. The germline gives CDR1 DFQATT, CDR2 SNEGSKA (reference sequence). The CDR3 coding sequence is TGCAGTGCTGCCCCAGGGGCGGGAGGGCCGGCCAAAAACATTCAGTACTTC. It is translated as CSAAPGAGGPAKNIQYF.

The sample holds a few counts of this clonotype. Compared with germline, one end of the junction differs, possibly owing to a read error. The chain carries TRBV7-7 and TRBJ2-5; TRBD2 matches at 8 bases. The germline gives CDR1 SSHAT, CDR2 FNYEAQ (reference sequence). The CDR3 length is 14 residues. DNA of the CDR3: TGTGCTAGCAGCTTTGGGACTAGTAGCGAGACCCAGTACTTC. It translates to CASSFGTSSETQYF.

This clonotype occurred a few times. The chain couples TRBV20-1 to TRBJ2-7; no clear D gene. The CDR3 sequence is 15 residues long. Germline V CDR1 and CDR2: DFQATT, SNEGSKA (reference sequence). V was pared by 1 base and J by 0 bases, with 13 bases between. DNA of the CDR3: TGCAGTGCTAGAGGATACGGTGAAACCTCCTACGAGCAGTACTTC. Translation gives CSARGYGETSYEQYF.

This clonotype was seen more than once but under ten times. This chain uses TRBV24-1 with TRBJ2-1, with 13 bases lining up with TRBD2. Trimming at V came to 1 base and at J to 7 bases, leaving 3 bases not matched to a gene. The CDR3 covers 16 residues. CDR1 is KGHDR, CDR2 SFDVKD, per germline. As DNA, the CDR3 is TGTGCCACCAGTGATTTTACTAGCGGGGGGGGAAATGAGCAGTTCTTC. Its translation: CATSDFTSGGGNEQFF.

This clonotype occurred a few times. The rearrangement links TRBV5-1 to TRBJ1-1; D unclear. Germline V CDR1 and CDR2: SGHRS, YFSETQ. The CDR3 runs 14 residues. Trimming pared 0 bases from V and 5 bases from J, leaving 11 bases between. The CDR3 here is CASSLDPRGTEAFF. In DNA form, the CDR3 reads TGCGCCAGCAGCTTGGATCCGCGGGGTACTGAAGCTTTCTTT.

This clonotype was seen a handful of times. Written as DNA, the CDR3 is TGTGCCAGCAGTGAGTGGCCGAGCTCCTACAATGAGCAGTTCTTC. As protein: CASSEWPSSYNEQFF. This chain joins TRBV2 and TRBJ2-1, with no clear D. Trimming took 3 bases from V and 0 from J, leaving 9 bases between them. This CDR3 contains 15 residues. Germline V gene data show CDR1 as SNHLY and CDR2 as FYNNEI.

The table lists this clonotype with many counts. V gene TRBV20-1 combines with J gene TRBJ1-1, with TRBD1 matching over 7 bases. CDR1 and CDR2 from the germline V gene are DFQATT and SNEGSKA (reference sequence). This CDR3 region has 13 residues. With 5 bases clipped from V and 1 base from J, the junction kept 4 bases outside the gene matches. This CDR3 is CSAWDRENTEAFF. CDR3 sequence (DNA): TGCAGTGCTTGGGACAGAGAGAACACTGAAGCTTTCTTT.

The V gene is TRBV28, the J gene TRBJ1-5; D possibly corresponds to TRBD1 (6 bases). CDR1 MDHEN and CDR2 SYDVKM come from the germline V gene. Trimming stripped 8 bases from V and 5 bases from J, with 37 bases between. CDR3 length: 21 residues. CDR3 loop: CASRKALAPGAGVFLHQPQHF. The CDR3 nucleotides read TGTGCCAGCCGAAAGGCCTTAGCCCCTGGGGCAGGGGTGTTTCTCCATCAGCCCCAGCATTTT. The full variable domain, its missing parts supplied by reference TRBV28 and TRBJ1-5, is DVKVTQSSRYLVKRTGEKVFLECVQDMDHENMFWYRQDPGLGLRLIYFSYDVKMKEKGDIPEGYSVSREKKERFSLILESASTNQTSMYLCASRKALAPGAGVFLHQPQHFGDGTRLSIL.